The T cell receptor beta chain under discussion was sequenced for a study of technical replicates of blood from a few donors. This table comes from immunoSEQ multiplex PCR, and its TCRdb copy is limited to in-frame clones, with some not included. The profile shows over 65,000 clones, roughly 96% of them singletons. Germline V gives CDR1 GTSNPN, CDR2 SVGIG (reference sequence). V was clipped by 0 bases and J by 6 bases, with 11 bases between them. The CDR3 extends over 13 amino acids. Sequencing was carried out using T cells isolated from PBMCs. V and J are TRBV30 and TRBJ1-2; a weak D match, TRBD1 (6 bases). The origin of this receptor is a human donor in good health. In DNA form, the CDR3 reads TGTGCCTGGAGTGTTCAGGGGTGGAATGGCTACACCTTC. Protein: CAWSVQGWNGYTF.